This T cell receptor (beta chain) comes out of a study of T cell responses to AZD1222 COVID-19 vaccine. Whole-study results and caveats: Females made up more of the donors, who were largely white British, and clonal diversity may have come out too low. Spike-specific TCRs gained breadth and depth after people received two AZD1222 doses. Only a handful of AZD1222 recipients, several in all, had baseline seropositivity.

Worth noting for this clone: The target antigen is unknown.

This CDR3 is built from 13 residues. V was cut by 10 bases and J by 7 bases, with 19 bases left in between. The data were produced by immunoSEQ multiplex PCR, yet TCRdb's version contains in-frame clones alone and is incomplete. The table records roughly 55,000 clones, 87% of them present only once. This material consisted of peripheral blood, taken on day 0 of AZD1222 vaccination. The receptor was derived from an adult in good health. V gene TRBV12-3 or TRBV12-4 combines with J gene TRBJ1-1; no clear D. Here the CDR3 reads CATSVPTGNEAFF. CDR3 bases: TGTGCCACCTCTGTCCCGACGGGGAATGAAGCTTTCTTT.